One sample yielded the 28 T cell receptor beta chains listed below, sequenced in a study of human T cells and chemical hapten exposure. TCRdb used MiXCR to reprocess the RACE reads, holding one entry per CDR3 protein. The sample lists about 110,000 distinct CDR3 sequences; approximately 12% were seen once. Noted time point: pre-sensitization, week 0. Treatment given: therapeutic diphenylcyclopropenone sensitization with weekly scalp DPC. Sequenced material: whole blood, taken in connection with sensitization to the hapten diphenylcyclopropenone (DPC). The receptors derive from a woman aged 50 to 60 with alopecia areata. Some clones in this sample may be carry-over from other donors' samples.

The chain carries TRBV7-2 and TRBJ2-1; possible D gene TRBD2, 6 bases. Germline V gene lookup returns CDR1 SGHTA and CDR2 FQGNSA. Trimming stripped 3 bases from V and 14 bases from J, with 17 bases between. This CDR3 has 13 amino acids. The CDR3 DNA follows: TGTGCCAGCAGCTTTTCATCAGTTAGGGAGGAGTTCTTC. It codes for CASSFSSVREEFF.

The V and J genes are TRBV6-5 and TRBJ2-3; TRBD2 matches at 7 bases. CDR1 and CDR2 (germline): MNHEY, SVGAGI. This CDR3 spans 12 amino acids. Trimming took 11 bases from V and 5 from J; bases not matched to a gene: 7. The CDR3 DNA reads as TGTGCCGCTGGGGGGGTATTAGATACGCAGTATTTT. The encoded protein is CAAGGVLDTQYF.

In its sample, this clonotype was seen a few times. This chain connects TRBV7-9 to TRBJ1-1; D perhaps matches TRBD1 (5 bases). The CDR3 runs to 14 residues. In germline, CDR1 is SEHNR, CDR2 FQNEAQ (reference sequence). Trimming removed 6 bases from V and 7 bases from J, with 18 bases in between. DNA for the CDR3: TGTGCCAGCAGTCGGGCAGGGACCTGGGGTGAAGCTTTCTTT. It yields the protein CASSRAGTWGEAFF.

Ten or more counts support this clonotype. J is TRBJ2-5 and V is TRBV12-3 or TRBV12-4; D might be TRBD1 or TRBD2, each matching 5 bases. The V end lost 6 bases, the J end lost 2 bases, and 13 bases lay between the germline ends. CDR3 size: 14 residues. This chain's CDR3 is CASSALGGQETQYF. The CDR3 coding sequence is TGTGCCAGCAGCGCCCTTGGGGGTCAAGAGACCCAGTACTTC.

In this sample, this clonotype turned up many times. The V call is TRBV20-1, the J call TRBJ2-7; TRBD2 aligns across 10 bases. The CDR3 loop spans 15 amino acids. Germline-derived CDR1 and CDR2 are DFQATT and SNEGSKA (reference sequence). With 3 bases clipped from V and 2 bases from J, the junction kept 7 bases outside the gene matches. The CDR3 is CSASGRSGGAYEQYF. The CDR3 nucleotides are TGCAGTGCTAGTGGTAGGAGCGGGGGGGCCTACGAGCAGTACTTC.

This clonotype appeared many times. The rearrangement links TRBV20-1 to TRBJ1-5; D call uncertain. The V and J ends lost 1 base and 5 bases respectively, with 9 bases between them. Germline values: CDR1 DFQATT, CDR2 SNEGSKA (reference sequence). The CDR3 extends over 13 amino acids. In DNA form, the CDR3 reads TGCAGTGCTAGAGCCAGTCTGGATCAGCCCCAGCATTTT. Encoded protein: CSARASLDQPQHF.

This clonotype was found a few times. The CDR3 sequence is CASSLAGPEQPQHF. The CDR3 coding sequence is TGTGCCAGCAGTTTAGCGGGACCTGAACAGCCCCAGCATTTT. The chain uses TRBV12-3 or TRBV12-4 and TRBJ1-5; the D gene is possibly TRBD1 (5 bases). V dropped 0 bases and J dropped 7 bases, with 10 bases sitting between them. The CDR3 loop spans 14 amino acids.

In this sample, this clonotype turned up many times. The gene calls are TRBV10-3 and TRBJ1-5; D is unresolved. This CDR3 has 16 residues. Germline V gene data show CDR1 as ENHRY and CDR2 as SYGVKD. The V and J ends lost 2 bases and 0 bases respectively, with 11 bases between them. DNA for the CDR3: TGTGCCATCAGTGAGGGGGAGGGATTTAGCAATCAGCCCCAGCATTTT. The encoded protein is CAISEGEGFSNQPQHF.

This clonotype was recorded a few times. The chain employs TRBV7-2 and TRBJ1-1; 8 bases line up with TRBD1. V was pared by 3 bases and J by 4 bases, with 10 bases of the junction left unmatched. The CDR3 contains 16 residues. Looked up from germline, CDR1 is SGHTA and CDR2 is FQGNSA. The CDR3 DNA is TGTGCCAGCAGCTTGGAGATCGCGACAGGGGTCACTGAAGCTTTCTTT. It encodes CASSLEIATGVTEAFF.

This clonotype was recorded a few times. This chain joins TRBV20-1 and TRBJ2-5; the match to TRBD2 covers 10 bases. CDR1 is DFQATT and CDR2 is SNEGSKA in the germline V gene (reference sequence). V lost 0 bases to trimming and J lost 5 bases; unmatched junction nucleotides: 12. The CDR3 length is 17 residues. CDR3 coding DNA: TGCAGTGCTAGAGATTTCGCCGGACTAGCGGCAAGGGAGACCCAGTACTTC. Encoded protein: CSARDFAGLAARETQYF.

The chain employs TRBV4-1 and TRBJ2-5; 7 bases fit TRBD1. Losses at the gene ends were 4 bases for V and 1 base for J; bases not matched to a gene: 9. The CDR3 contains 16 residues. Germline V gives CDR1 MGHRA, CDR2 YSYEKL. CDR3 sequence: CASSRPPGTAQETQYF. The CDR3 region has the DNA TGCGCCAGCAGCCGGCCCCCCGGGACAGCCCAAGAGACCCAGTACTTC.

At least ten counts were recorded for this clonotype. V gene TRBV5-1 combines with J gene TRBJ2-5, with D possibly matching TRBD2 (5 bases). This CDR3 is built from 15 residues. V dropped 0 bases and J dropped 2 bases, with 11 bases sitting between them. Looked up from germline, CDR1 is SGHRS and CDR2 is YFSETQ. The CDR3 protein is CASSLDPGKQETQYF. The CDR3 DNA reads TGCGCCAGCAGCTTGGATCCGGGGAAACAAGAGACCCAGTACTTC.

This clonotype was seen more than once but under ten times. The chain joins TRBV7-9 to TRBJ2-7; tentatively, D is TRBD2 (6 bases). Germline CDR1 and CDR2: SEHNR and FQNEAQ (reference sequence). Trimming left V 5 bases short and J 3 bases short, with 14 bases between. The CDR3 runs 14 residues. CDR3 sequence: CASSPRGSGYEQYF. CDR3 sequence (DNA): TGTGCCAGCAGCCCAAGGGGTAGCGGCTACGAGCAGTACTTC.

This clonotype has only a few counts. CDR3 nucleotides: TGTGCCAGCAGTGAACCGGGACAGGGGGACGGTGAGCAGTTCTTC. It is translated as CASSEPGQGDGEQFF. V and J are TRBV6-1 and TRBJ2-1, with TRBD1 identical over 11 bases. Unmatched junction bases numbered 6, after V lost 2 bases and J lost 9 bases. The V gene's germline CDR1 is MNHNS and CDR2 SASEGT. This CDR3 spans 15 amino acids.

The V gene is TRBV28, the J gene TRBJ2-3; D not certain. This CDR3 is 10 amino acids long. The V gene lost 5 bases and the J gene lost 8 bases, with 5 bases spanning the gap. From germline, CDR1 is MDHEN and CDR2 SYDVKM. The chain's CDR3 is CASSKLTQYF. The CDR3 DNA reads TGTGCCAGCAGTAAGCTTACGCAGTATTTT.

This clonotype was seen ten or more times. The chain links TRBV28 to TRBJ1-1; a weak D match, TRBD1 (5 bases). The CDR3 has 12 residues. V was cut by 3 bases and J by 6 bases, with 8 bases left in between. CDR1 and CDR2 from the germline V gene are MDHEN and SYDVKM. CDR3 nucleotides: TGTGCCAGCAGTTTCGCGACAGCTGAAGCTTTCTTT. Residues: CASSFATAEAFF.

This clonotype has a handful of counts. The chain is built from TRBV20-1 and TRBJ2-7; D may be TRBD1 or TRBD2 (5 bases each). Germline V gene lookup returns CDR1 DFQATT and CDR2 SNEGSKA (reference sequence). V lost 4 bases and J lost 2, with 12 bases in between. CDR3 length: 13 residues. DNA for the CDR3: TGCAGTGCTATCCGGGACGGGGCCTACGAGCAGTACTTC. Translating it yields CSAIRDGAYEQYF.

This clonotype was counted only a few times. V and J are TRBV12-3 or TRBV12-4 and TRBJ2-6, with 11 bases identical to TRBD1. V shed 6 bases, J shed 0 bases, and the junction held 16 bases outside the gene matches. The CDR3 is 21 amino acids. The CDR3 DNA reads as TGTGCCAGCAGCGGTGGGAGTGGGACAGGGGGTTTCCGCTCTGGGGCCAACGTCCTGACTTTC. Its translation: CASSGGSGTGGFRSGANVLTF.

In this sample, this clonotype turned up many times. The chain has TRBV11-3 and TRBJ1-5, with no clear D. Germline V lookup: CDR1 SGHNT, CDR2 YENEEA. Trimming removed 7 bases at V and 4 bases at J, with 11 bases between. The CDR3 sequence is 13 residues long. The CDR3 sequence is CASTLGWNQPQHF. CDR3 in DNA: TGTGCCAGCACCCTGGGGTGGAATCAGCCCCAGCATTTT.

This clonotype was counted at least ten times. At one of its ends the junction is not consistent with the germline gene, which may arise from a read error. The genes are TRBV2 and TRBJ2-3; the match to TRBD1 covers 9 bases. Per germline, CDR1 SNHLY and CDR2 FYNNEI. This CDR3 contains 14 residues. This CDR3 is CASSEGTGSDTQYF. CDR3 nucleotide sequence: TGTGCCAGCAGCGAAGGGACAGGGTCGGATACGCAGTATTTT.

This clonotype has just a few counts. The gene calls are TRBV6-2 or TRBV6-3 and TRBJ1-5; D not certain. V was pared by 5 bases and J by 6 bases, with 14 bases between. CDR1 and CDR2 (germline): MNHEY, SVGEGT. This CDR3 region has 14 residues. The CDR3 loop reads CASSPLTVRQPQHF. CDR3 coding DNA: TGTGCCAGCAGTCCCCTCACGGTTCGTCAGCCCCAGCATTTT.

This clonotype was observed many times. J is TRBJ1-2 and V is TRBV5-4; perhaps TRBD1 as D (5 bases). CDR1 is SGHNT and CDR2 is YYREEE in the germline V gene (reference sequence). With 1 base removed from V and 5 bases from J, the gap between germline ends came to 12 bases. The CDR3 covers 14 residues. This chain's CDR3 is CASSLWGLFYGYTF. DNA for the CDR3: TGTGCCAGCAGCTTGTGGGGCCTTTTTTATGGCTACACCTTC.

The rearrangement uses TRBV6-6 and TRBJ1-2; D not resolved. The CDR3 is made up of 15 amino acids. V was cut by 0 bases and J by 1 base, with 9 bases left in between. Germline CDR1 and CDR2: MNHNY and SVGAGI (reference sequence). The DNA of the CDR3 is TGTGCCAGCAGTTACTCGAGCGGTTTTAACTATGGCTACACCTTC. Amino acid sequence: CASSYSSGFNYGYTF.

V gene TRBV6-2 or TRBV6-3 combines with J gene TRBJ1-2; D call uncertain. The V and J ends lost 2 bases and 4 bases respectively, with 11 bases between them. Looked up from germline, CDR1 is MNHEY and CDR2 is SVGEGT. This CDR3 region has 14 residues. The CDR3 nucleotides read TGTGCCAGCAGTTACCACGAGGCAGCCTATGGCTACACCTTC. Protein sequence: CASSYHEAAYGYTF.

CDR3 bases: TGTGCCAGCAGTACGCAACAGGGGGCCGGTGAAAAACTGTTTTTT. It codes for CASSTQQGAGEKLFF. The rearrangement joins TRBV28 to TRBJ1-4; the match to TRBD1 covers 9 bases. The V gene end was trimmed by 5 bases and the J gene end by 7 bases; junction bases not matched to a gene: 8. The CDR3 runs to 15 residues. Germline CDR1 MDHEN, CDR2 SYDVKM.

V gene TRBV19 combines with J gene TRBJ1-5; D is ambiguous. The CDR3 runs to 15 residues. Trimming shortened V by 3 bases and J by 2 bases, and 11 bases separated the two germline ends. Per the germline V gene, CDR1 is LNHDA and CDR2 is SQIVND (reference sequence). CDR3 DNA: TGTGCCAGTAGTATCTCGGGGTATGGCAATCAGCCCCAGCATTTT. As protein: CASSISGYGNQPQHF.

J is TRBJ1-6 and V is TRBV11-2, with TRBD1 matching over 7 bases. This CDR3 is 13 amino acids long. Germline CDR1 reads SGHAT; CDR2 reads FQNNGV. V lost 5 bases to trimming and J lost 9 bases; unmatched junction nucleotides: 4. The CDR3 region has the DNA TGTGCCAGCAGCCCGCAGGGGGGTTCACCCCTCCACTTT. Translation gives CASSPQGGSPLHF.

The chain employs TRBV29-1 and TRBJ2-1; 8 bases agree with TRBD2. The V gene's germline CDR1 is SQVTM and CDR2 ANQGSEA. The CDR3 has 14 amino acids. Trimming took 6 bases from V and 6 from J; bases not matched to a gene: 10. CDR3 amino acids: CSVLAGTSGNEQFF. The CDR3 DNA sequence: TGCAGCGTATTAGCGGGAACCTCAGGCAATGAGCAGTTCTTC.